Following are 5 T cell receptor beta chains from one sample sequenced in a study of blood T cell repertoires in COVID-19. Sequencing was performed with immunoSEQ multiplex PCR; in TCRdb, only in-frame clones are kept and a portion is missing. Of tens of thousands of clones in the sample, about 80% were seen once. Material: peripheral blood. Receptors originate from a man aged 55-75 years with active or convalescent COVID-19.

A remark on this clone: A read error likely explains this, since a far larger clone differs by one base. For the CDR3, the DNA is TGTGCCAGCAGTTTCAACAGGGGCTATGGCTACACCTTC. Residues: CASSFNRGYGYTF. This chain joins TRBV28 and TRBJ1-2, with 7 nucleotides matching TRBD1. The CDR3 length is 13 residues. The V and J ends lost 3 bases and 4 bases, in that order; junction bases with no gene match: 2. Germline lookup yields CDR1 MDHEN and CDR2 SYDVKM.

V and J are TRBV10-3 and TRBJ1-1; 7 bases align to TRBD1. The CDR3 is made up of 14 amino acids. Germline assignment: CDR1 ENHRY and CDR2 SYGVKD. V trimming: 3 bases; J trimming: 4 bases; junction bases outside the gene matches: 5. CDR3 nucleotides: TGTGCCATCAGTGACCAATACAGGGGCACTGAAGCTTTCTTT. Translated: CAISDQYRGTEAFF.

The genes are TRBV6-5 and TRBJ2-1, with TRBD1 matching 8 bases. Germline V gene data show CDR1 as MNHEY and CDR2 as SVGAGI. Unmatched junction bases numbered 8, after V lost 8 bases and J lost 8 bases. The CDR3 runs to 13 residues. CDR3 DNA: TGTGCCAGCGGAAGGACAGGGATCGATGAGCAGTTCTTC. Translating gives CASGRTGIDEQFF.

The chain has TRBV2 and TRBJ2-5; tentative D call: TRBD2 (6 bases). Germline V gene data show CDR1 as SNHLY and CDR2 as FYNNEI. The CDR3 runs 14 residues. The V end was cut by 4 bases, the J end by 3 bases, with 12 bases between. The CDR3 DNA follows: TGTGCCAGCAGTGCCGGGACTGGAGAAGAGACCCAGTACTTC. Its translation: CASSAGTGEETQYF.

The count of this clone is one. This chain links TRBV18 with TRBJ2-2; D gene uncertain. CDR1 and CDR2 from the germline V gene are KGHSH and LQKENI. Trimming shortened V by 5 bases and J by 8 bases, and 12 bases separated the two germline ends. The CDR3 is made up of 13 amino acids. The CDR3 loop is CASSFTPRGELFF. CDR3 DNA: TGTGCCAGCTCATTCACCCCTCGGGGGGAGCTGTTTTTT.